These T cell receptor beta chains were read from a single sample in a study of control samples from healthy donors and cancer patients. The data were produced by immunoSEQ multiplex PCR, yet TCRdb's version contains in-frame clones alone and is incomplete. The sample has roughly 59,000 clones; about 92% are singletons. The source material was PBMCs. The receptors were gathered from a man in his forties or fifties with colorectal cancer. Each CDR3 is given with its conserved first and last residue. A D gene is named only where the DNA matches it firmly. Rows give clone size only sometimes, using once, few, many, or a class for an expanded clone.

j_gene,d_gene,abundance,v_gene,CDR3nt,CDR3aa
TRBJ1-2,-,-,TRBV5-6,TGTGCCAGCAGCTTGGATACAGGGATCAACTATGGCTACACCTTC,CASSLDTGINYGYTF
TRBJ1-1,-,-,TRBV18,TGTGCCAGCTCACCTCAACCAACGACGGAAGCTTTCTTT,CASSPQPTTEAFF
TRBJ1-1,TRBD1,-,TRBV7-2,TGTGCCAGCAGCTCCCAGGGGGGTAACACTGAAGCTTTCTTT,CASSSQGGNTEAFF
TRBJ2-2,TRBD1,-,TRBV19,TGTGCCAGTAGTACCGGGACAGGGACCACCGGGGAGCTGTTTTTT,CASSTGTGTTGELFF
TRBJ1-5,-,-,TRBV7-2,TGTGCCAGCAGCTTAATGTCCGGGCTCAATCAGCCCCAGCATTTT,CASSLMSGLNQPQHF
TRBJ1-2,-,-,TRBV9,TGTGCCAGCAGCGTAGTCCCGGGACAAGACTATGGCTACACCTTC,CASSVVPGQDYGYTF
TRBJ1-4,-,-,TRBV5-1,TGCGCCAGCAGCTTGTTAGGGATGGGCGAAAAACTGTTTTTT,CASSLLGMGEKLFF
TRBJ1-2,TRBD1,-,TRBV12-3/TRBV12-4,TGTGCCAGCACCAGGGGGCGGAGATATGGCTACACCTTC,CASTRGRRYGYTF
TRBJ2-2,TRBD2,once,TRBV19,TGTGCCAGCAGAGGACTAGCAAGGAATGAGCTGTTTTTT,CASRGLARNELFF
TRBJ2-7,TRBD1,-,TRBV2,TGTGCCAGCAGGGGGACAGGGGCCTACGAGCAGTACTTC,CASRGTGAYEQYF
TRBJ2-1,TRBD1,-,TRBV19,TGTGCCAGTAGCCGACAAGGGGACAGGGGTGAGTTCTTC,CASSRQGDRGEFF
TRBJ2-3,-,-,TRBV5-1,TGCGCCAGCAGCTTGGCGGGCGGAGGCACAGATACGCAGTATTTT,CASSLAGGGTDTQYF
TRBJ2-5,TRBD2,once,TRBV10-1,TGCGCCAGCAAACGGACTAGCGGGACCCAAGAGACCCAGTACTTC,CASKRTSGTQETQYF
TRBJ1-3,-,few,TRBV6-5,TGTGCCAGCAGTTCACCCGTAACGGTAGCTGGAAACACCATATATTTT,CASSSPVTVAGNTIYF
TRBJ1-2,-,-,TRBV30,TGTGCCTGGACTGGGGCCCAAAACTATGGCTACACCTTC,CAWTGAQNYGYTF
TRBJ2-1,-,-,TRBV6-5,TGTGCCAGCAGCCCCGGGACTAGGGGGCCGGATGAGCAGTTCTTC,CASSPGTRGPDEQFF
TRBJ1-1,-,-,TRBV29-1,TGCAGCGCCGCCCCAATATCCATGAACACTGAAGCTTTCTTT,CSAAPISMNTEAFF
TRBJ2-1,-,-,TRBV2,TGTGCCAGCAATAGAGACAATGAGCAGTTCTTC,CASNRDNEQFF
TRBJ1-1,-,-,TRBV30,TGTGCCTGGAGTGTACGGCCCTCGGACACTGAAGCTTTCTTT,CAWSVRPSDTEAFF
TRBJ1-3,-,-,TRBV19,TGTGCCAGTAGTCACCCCGGGATTGGGTCTGGAAACACCATATATTTT,CASSHPGIGSGNTIYF
TRBJ2-7,TRBD1,-,TRBV5-4,TGTGCCAGCAGCTTAGACAGGGTATACGAGCAGTACTTC,CASSLDRVYEQYF
TRBJ2-1,-,-,TRBV9,TGTGCCAGCAGCGACAACGGCGATTCCTACAATGAGCAGTTCTTC,CASSDNGDSYNEQFF
TRBJ1-2,TRBD1,once,TRBV27,TGTGCCAGCAGGGGGGAGGGACAGGTCTTCCGCTACACCTTC,CASRGEGQVFRYTF
TRBJ2-7,TRBD2,-,TRBV12-5,TGTGCTAGTGGTCTACATCTTGGGGCTAGCGGGGAGGGCGAGCAGTACTTC,CASGLHLGASGEGEQYF
TRBJ1-6,-,-,TRBV6-5,TGTGCCAGCAGACCGCACAATTCACCCCTCCACTTT,CASRPHNSPLHF
TRBJ1-4,TRBD1,-,TRBV7-9,TGTGCCAGCAGGCCCGGGACAGGGGGATTAACTAATGAAAAACTGTTTTTT,CASRPGTGGLTNEKLFF
TRBJ2-6,TRBD1,-,TRBV6-6,TGTGCCAGCAGACCGGGACAGGGGGCCGGGGCCAACGTCCTGACTTTC,CASRPGQGAGANVLTF
TRBJ1-4,-,-,TRBV12-3/TRBV12-4,TGTGCCAGCAGTTCAAGCGAAAAACTGTTTTTT,CASSSSEKLFF
TRBJ2-5,TRBD2,-,TRBV4-2,TGTGCCAGCAGCCAAGATATGAGTAGCGGGGGTACAGAGACCCAGTACTTC,CASSQDMSSGGTETQYF
TRBJ1-2,-,-,TRBV7-6,TGTGCCAGCAGCTTAGCGATGGGGGGCGATGGCTATGGCTACACCTTC,CASSLAMGGDGYGYTF
TRBJ2-5,-,once,TRBV2,TGTGCCAGCAGTTCTACAGCACGGGAGACCCAGTACTTC,CASSSTARETQYF
TRBJ1-3,-,-,TRBV27,TGTGCCAGCAGTTTAGTGGGACAAATGGGAAACACCATATATTTT,CASSLVGQMGNTIYF
TRBJ1-1,-,once,TRBV16,TGTGCCAGCAGCCAATCAGCCGGGCCACCTTACGAGGAAGCTTTCTTT,CASSQSAGPPYEEAFF
TRBJ2-7,-,-,TRBV5-6,TGTGCCAGCAGCCCCCTCGTCGGGGGTTACGAGCAGTACTTC,CASSPLVGGYEQYF
TRBJ2-1,-,-,TRBV19,TGTGCCAGTACCAAGATCGGGTCTTCCTACAATGAGCAGTTCTTC,CASTKIGSSYNEQFF
TRBJ1-1,-,-,TRBV2,TGTGCCAGCAGTGAAGCCCCCCCAGCTTTCTTT,CASSEAPPAFF
TRBJ1-6,-,-,TRBV7-2,TGTGCCAGCAGATTTAACAGGGCCGGTGGGTCACCCCTCCACTTT,CASRFNRAGGSPLHF
TRBJ2-1,-,few,TRBV5-4,TGTGCCAGCAGCTTTCTGGGGAAGGGCCCCTACAATGAGCAGTTCTTC,CASSFLGKGPYNEQFF
TRBJ2-3,-,-,TRBV5-1,TGCGCCAGCAGCTTGGGGGACTCGACTCAGGGAGATACGCAGTATTTT,CASSLGDSTQGDTQYF
TRBJ2-3,-,-,TRBV6-5,TGTGCCAGCAGTTACTCGATAACTAGCACAGATACGCAGTATTTT,CASSYSITSTDTQYF
TRBJ1-5,TRBD1,-,TRBV2,TGTGCCAGCAGTCCTCGCTGGACAGGAGCTAAGCCCCAGCATTTT,CASSPRWTGAKPQHF
TRBJ1-2,-,-,TRBV13,TGTGCCAGCAGCTTCCCCTACCTAACAGGGCCAGGGGATGGCTACACCTTC,CASSFPYLTGPGDGYTF
TRBJ1-1,-,-,TRBV9,TGTGCCAGCAGCCCGCTGATGAACACTGAAGCTTTCTTT,CASSPLMNTEAFF
TRBJ1-5,-,-,TRBV2,TGTGCCAGCAGAGACGACGGGTTCAATCAGCCCCAGCATTTT,CASRDDGFNQPQHF
TRBJ2-1,-,-,TRBV5-1,TGCGCCAGCAGCGAGGAAGCGGCGCCCTACAATGAGCAGTTCTTC,CASSEEAAPYNEQFF
TRBJ1-4,TRBD1,-,TRBV19,TGTGCCAGTAGTCCCCGGGACAGGCCTAATGAAAAACTGTTTTTT,CASSPRDRPNEKLFF
TRBJ1-4,-,-,TRBV29-1,TGCAGCGTTGTTGGCAACCCGAATGAAAAACTGTTTTTT,CSVVGNPNEKLFF
TRBJ1-1,TRBD1,-,TRBV27,TGTGCCAGCAGTATACAGGGGAGGGGGAACACTGAAGCTTTCTTT,CASSIQGRGNTEAFF
TRBJ1-6,-,once,TRBV30,TGTGCCTGGAGCAGGGTGCGTAATTCACCCCTCCACTTT,CAWSRVRNSPLHF
TRBJ1-6,TRBD1,-,TRBV7-9,TGTGCCAGCAGCTGGGACAGGGGCAATACACCCCTCCACTTT,CASSWDRGNTPLHF
TRBJ2-5,TRBD1,-,TRBV18,TGTGCCAGCTCACTGGGACAGGGGGCTTGGGAGACCCAGTACTTC,CASSLGQGAWETQYF
TRBJ2-7,TRBD2,-,TRBV3-1/TRBV3-2,TGTGCCAGCAGCCTTTTTCTAGCGGGTTCCCGCTACGAGCAGTACTTC,CASSLFLAGSRYEQYF
TRBJ1-2,TRBD1,-,TRBV19,TGTGCCAGTAGTAGTCAGGGGGTTGAAAGTGGCTACACCTTC,CASSSQGVESGYTF
TRBJ2-5,-,-,TRBV7-2,TGTGCCAGCAGCTCGGGGGTAGCAGGGACCCAGTACTTC,CASSSGVAGTQYF
TRBJ2-3,TRBD2,-,TRBV7-6,TGTGCCAGCTCCTTAGCGGGGGGGACAGATACGCAGTATTTT,CASSLAGGTDTQYF